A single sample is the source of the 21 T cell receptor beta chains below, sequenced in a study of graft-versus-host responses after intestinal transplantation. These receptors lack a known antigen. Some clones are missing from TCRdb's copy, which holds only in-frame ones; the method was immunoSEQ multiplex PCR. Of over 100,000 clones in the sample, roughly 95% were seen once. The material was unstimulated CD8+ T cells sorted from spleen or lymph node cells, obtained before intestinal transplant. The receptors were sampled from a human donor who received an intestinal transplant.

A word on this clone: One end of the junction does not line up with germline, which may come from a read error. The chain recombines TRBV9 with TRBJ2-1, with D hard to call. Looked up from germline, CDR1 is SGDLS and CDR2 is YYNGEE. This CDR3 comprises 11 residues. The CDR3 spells CVSSVGNEQFF. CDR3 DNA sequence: TGTGTCAGCAGCGTAGGGAATGAGCAGTTCTTC.

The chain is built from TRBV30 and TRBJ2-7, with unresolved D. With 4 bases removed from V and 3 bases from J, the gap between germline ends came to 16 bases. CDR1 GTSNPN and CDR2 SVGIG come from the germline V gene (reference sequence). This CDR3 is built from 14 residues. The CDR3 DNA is TGTGCCTGGAATGTAGGCCGCCCCTTCTACGAGCAGTACTTC. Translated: CAWNVGRPFYEQYF. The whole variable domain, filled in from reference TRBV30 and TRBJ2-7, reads SQTIHQWPATLVQPVGSPLSLECTVEGTSNPNLYWYRQAAGRGLQLLFYSVGIGQISSEVPQNLSASRPQDRQFILSSKKLLLSDSGFYLCAWNVGRPFYEQYFGPGTRLTVT.

CDR3: CASSFIAASTDTQYF. In nucleotides, the CDR3 is TGTGCCAGCAGTTTTATAGCGGCTAGCACAGATACGCAGTATTTT. This chain links TRBV28 with TRBJ2-3; the D gene is possibly TRBD2 (6 bases). Germline lookup yields CDR1 MDHEN and CDR2 SYDVKM. V lost 3 bases and J lost 0, with 10 bases in between. The CDR3 spans 15 residues.

DNA of the CDR3: TGTGCCAGTAGTATATCAGGGACTCAATACTCCTACAATGAGCAGTTCTTC. This gives the protein CASSISGTQYSYNEQFF. V and J are TRBV19 and TRBJ2-1; D possibly corresponds to TRBD2 (6 bases). The CDR3 extends over 17 amino acids. Germline loops: CDR1 LNHDA, CDR2 SQIVND (reference sequence). Trimming pared 2 bases from V and 0 bases from J, leaving 14 bases between.

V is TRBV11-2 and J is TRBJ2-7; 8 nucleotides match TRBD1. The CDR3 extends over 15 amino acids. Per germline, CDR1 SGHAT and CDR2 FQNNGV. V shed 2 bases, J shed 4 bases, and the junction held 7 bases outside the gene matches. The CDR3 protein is CASSLSGGGLYEQYF. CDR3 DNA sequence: TGTGCCAGCAGCTTATCAGGGGGCGGGTTGTACGAGCAGTACTTC.

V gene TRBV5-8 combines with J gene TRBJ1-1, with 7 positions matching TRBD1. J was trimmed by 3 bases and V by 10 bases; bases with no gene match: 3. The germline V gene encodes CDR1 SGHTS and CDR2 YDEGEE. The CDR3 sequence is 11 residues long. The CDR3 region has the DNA TGTGCCCCAGGGGGGGACACTGAAGCTTTCTTT. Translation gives CAPGGDTEAFF.

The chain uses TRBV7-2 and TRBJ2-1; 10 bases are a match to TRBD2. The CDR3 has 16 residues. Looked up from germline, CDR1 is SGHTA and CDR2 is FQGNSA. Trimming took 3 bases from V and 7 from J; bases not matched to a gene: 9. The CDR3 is CASSFRAGGFKNEQFF. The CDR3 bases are TGTGCCAGCAGCTTCCGAGCGGGAGGGTTTAAAAATGAGCAGTTCTTC.

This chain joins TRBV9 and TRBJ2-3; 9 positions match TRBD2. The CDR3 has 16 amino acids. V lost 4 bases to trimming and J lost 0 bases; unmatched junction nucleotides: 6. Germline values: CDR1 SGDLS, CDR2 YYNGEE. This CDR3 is CASSRGLAESTDTQYF. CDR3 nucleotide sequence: TGTGCCAGCAGCAGGGGACTAGCAGAGAGCACAGATACGCAGTATTTT.

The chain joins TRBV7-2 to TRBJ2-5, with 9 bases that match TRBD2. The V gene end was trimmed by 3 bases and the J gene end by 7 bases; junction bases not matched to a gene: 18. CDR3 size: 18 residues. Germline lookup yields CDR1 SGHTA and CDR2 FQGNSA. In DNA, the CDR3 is TGTGCCAGCAGCTTCAAGTTAAAGCGGGAGGCCCCAGGAGGGACCCAGTACTTC. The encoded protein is CASSFKLKREAPGGTQYF. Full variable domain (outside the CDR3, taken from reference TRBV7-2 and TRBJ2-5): GAGVSQSPSNKVTEKGKDVELRCDPISGHTALYWYRQSLGQGLEFLIYFQGNSAPDKSGLPSDRFSAERTGGSVSTLTIQRTQQEDSAVYLCASSFKLKREAPGGTQYFGPGTRLLVL.

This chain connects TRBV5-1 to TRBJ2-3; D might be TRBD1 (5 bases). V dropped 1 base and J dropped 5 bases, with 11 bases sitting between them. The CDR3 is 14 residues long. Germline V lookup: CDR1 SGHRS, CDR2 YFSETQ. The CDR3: CASSLRGAGDTQYF. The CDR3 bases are TGCGCCAGCAGCTTGAGGGGCGCAGGAGATACGCAGTATTTT.

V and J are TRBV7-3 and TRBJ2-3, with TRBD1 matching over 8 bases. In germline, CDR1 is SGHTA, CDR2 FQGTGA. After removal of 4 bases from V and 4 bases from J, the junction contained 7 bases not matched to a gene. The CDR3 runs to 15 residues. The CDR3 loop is CASSSPDREADTQYF. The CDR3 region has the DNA TGTGCCAGCAGCTCTCCGGACAGGGAGGCAGATACGCAGTATTTT. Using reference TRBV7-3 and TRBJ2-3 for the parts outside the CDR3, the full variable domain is GAGVSQTPSNKVTEKGKYVELRCDPISGHTALYWYRQSLGQGPEFLIYFQGTGAADDSGLPNDRFFAVRPEGSVSTLKIQRTERGDSAVYLCASSSPDREADTQYFGPGTRLTVL.

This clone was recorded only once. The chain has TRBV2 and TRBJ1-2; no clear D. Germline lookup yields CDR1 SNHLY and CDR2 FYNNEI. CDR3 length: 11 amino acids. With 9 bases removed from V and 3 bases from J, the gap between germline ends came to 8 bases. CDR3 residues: CARTRDYGYTF. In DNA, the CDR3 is TGTGCCAGGACGCGTGACTATGGCTACACCTTC. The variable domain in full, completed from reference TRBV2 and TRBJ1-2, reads EPEVTQTPSHQVTQMGQEVILRCVPISNHLYFYWYRQILGQKVEFLVSFYNNEISEKSEIFDDQFSVERPDGSNFTLKIRSTKLEDSAMYFCARTRDYGYTFGSGTRLTVV.

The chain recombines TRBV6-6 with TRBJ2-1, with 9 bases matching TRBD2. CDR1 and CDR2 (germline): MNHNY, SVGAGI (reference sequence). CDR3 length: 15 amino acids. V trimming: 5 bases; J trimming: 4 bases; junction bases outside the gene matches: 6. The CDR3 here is CASSLSGSRYNEQFF. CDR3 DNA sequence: TGTGCCAGCAGTCTTAGCGGGAGTCGGTACAATGAGCAGTTCTTC.

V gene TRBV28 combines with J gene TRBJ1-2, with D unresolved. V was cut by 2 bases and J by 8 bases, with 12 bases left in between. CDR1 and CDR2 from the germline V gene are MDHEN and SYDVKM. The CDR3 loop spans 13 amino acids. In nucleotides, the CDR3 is TGTGCCAGCAGTTTAAAAGGCCTAGGAGGCTACACCTTC. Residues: CASSLKGLGGYTF.

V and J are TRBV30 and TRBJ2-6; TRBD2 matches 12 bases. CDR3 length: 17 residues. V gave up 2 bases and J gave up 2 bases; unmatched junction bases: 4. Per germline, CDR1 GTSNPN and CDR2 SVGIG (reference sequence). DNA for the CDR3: TGTGCCTGGAGTCTACGACTAGCGGGAGCTGGGGCCAACGTCCTGACTTTC. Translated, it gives CAWSLRLAGAGANVLTF.

CDR3 bases: TGTGCCAGCAGCTTAGCGAATCGGCGGGATCTGGCCGGGGAGCTGTTTTTT. Encoded protein: CASSLANRRDLAGELFF. V usage is TRBV11-2 and J usage is TRBJ2-2; D perhaps matches TRBD2 (6 bases). Germline CDR1 and CDR2: SGHAT and FQNNGV. The length of the CDR3 is 17 residues. Trimming left V 1 base short and J 6 bases short, with 18 bases between.

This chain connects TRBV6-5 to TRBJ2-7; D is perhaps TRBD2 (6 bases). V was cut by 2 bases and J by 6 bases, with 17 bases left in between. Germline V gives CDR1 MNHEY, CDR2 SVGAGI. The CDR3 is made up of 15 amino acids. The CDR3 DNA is TGTGCCAGCAGTTACACTCCGGGACTGGATGGCGAGCAGTACTTC. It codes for CASSYTPGLDGEQYF.

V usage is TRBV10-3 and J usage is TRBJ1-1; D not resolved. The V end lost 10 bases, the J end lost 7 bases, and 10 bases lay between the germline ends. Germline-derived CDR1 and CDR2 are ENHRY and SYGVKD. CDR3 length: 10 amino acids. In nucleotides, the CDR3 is TGTGCCACCTGGGAGGGTGAAGCTTTCTTT. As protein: CATWEGEAFF.

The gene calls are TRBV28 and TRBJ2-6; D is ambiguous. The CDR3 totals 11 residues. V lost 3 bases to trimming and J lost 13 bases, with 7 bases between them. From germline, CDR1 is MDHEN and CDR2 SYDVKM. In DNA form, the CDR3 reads TGTGCCAGCAGTTTTAAGCGAGTCCTGACTTTC. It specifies CASSFKRVLTF.

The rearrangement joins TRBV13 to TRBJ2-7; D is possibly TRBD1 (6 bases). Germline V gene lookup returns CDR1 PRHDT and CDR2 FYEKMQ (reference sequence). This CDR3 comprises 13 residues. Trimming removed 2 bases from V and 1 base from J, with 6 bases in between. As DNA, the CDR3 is TGTGCCAGCAGCTTACAGGGGTCCTACGAGCAGTACTTC. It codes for CASSLQGSYEQYF.

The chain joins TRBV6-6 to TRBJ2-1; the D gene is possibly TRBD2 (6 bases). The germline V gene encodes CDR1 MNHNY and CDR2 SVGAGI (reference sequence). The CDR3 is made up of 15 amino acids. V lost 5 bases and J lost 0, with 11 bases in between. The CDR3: CASSPAGPSYNEQFF. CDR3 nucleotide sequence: TGTGCCAGCAGTCCGGCGGGACCCTCCTACAATGAGCAGTTCTTC.